This entry features one TCR beta chain sequence. This CDR3 is built from 14 residues. The germline V gene encodes CDR1 LNHNV and CDR2 YYDKDF (reference sequence). Between the trimmed V and J ends, which lost 3 bases and 3 bases, there was a span of 11 bases. Documented treatment: oral pan-JAK inhibitor, 5-10 mg twice daily. The source of the sample is a study of CD8+ T cells in alopecia areata. RNA, once extracted, was reverse transcribed into cDNA for use as the sequencing template. The table came from immunoSEQ multiplex PCR; TCRdb's copy has only in-frame clones and leaves some out. The data contain 150,000 to 200,000 clones, more than 50% of them singletons.

This sequence originates from a human donor with alopecia areata. The starting material was CD4+ T cells sorted from blood, obtained at week 24, from a patient treated with tofacitinib. This chain connects TRBV15 to TRBJ1-2, with D unresolved. The CDR3 DNA follows: TGTGCCACCAGCAGCACGGACGGACACTATGGCTACACCTTC. It translates to CATSSTDGHYGYTF.